The clone carrying this TCR beta chain was picked up many times. No antigen is known for it. The length of the CDR3 is 19 residues. V gave up 8 bases and J gave up 6 bases; unmatched junction bases: 22. The germline V gene encodes CDR1 MNHEY and CDR2 SVGEGT. The record originates from a study of blood T cells in healthy people across ages. Ranging in age from roughly 6 to 95, the donors were healthy Caucasian individuals from Russia. PBMCs were isolated at a quantity of at least 6 million per sample. Points from the study as a whole: Using unsorted PBMCs precluded a conclusive naive versus antigen-experienced comparison.

Combining a sample-barcoded 5' primer with a J-beta primer mix, a second PCR ran for about 7 to 12 cycles. The template-switch adaptor, which had 12 random nucleotides, put a tag on each cDNA molecule. TCRdb processed the 5' RACE reads anew with MiXCR; each CDR3 protein has one entry. The sample yields about 1.7 million distinct CDR3 sequences, about 30% seen once. The chain joins TRBV6-2 or TRBV6-3 to TRBJ2-1; 10 bases map to TRBD2. The TCR sequence derives from a woman aged 25 to 39 in good health. The sample taken for sequencing was blood. DNA for the CDR3: TGTGCCAGCCACTGGGACCTTCGTACCGGGACTAGCGCCCTCAATGAGCAGTTCTTC. It specifies CASHWDLRTGTSALNEQFF.